The next 22 T cell receptor beta chains were all read from a single sample in a study of T-cell memory formation after mild COVID-19. TCRdb reprocessed the 5' RACE reads with MiXCR, giving one entry per CDR3 protein. The sample lists 250,000 to 350,000 distinct CDR3 sequences, around 16% seen once, with roughly 25% in the top ten. Input material: PBMCs or a T cell subset sorted from them (not recorded which). The receptors come from a man in his late teens or twenties who had mild COVID-19 (a few samples of this study predate the infection). Cell type and time point are not known.

This clonotype was recorded at least ten times. The V and J genes are TRBV27 and TRBJ2-1; 8 positions match TRBD1. The V gene's germline CDR1 is MNHEY and CDR2 SMNVEV (reference sequence). The junction had 12 bases not matched to a gene; V was cut back by 1 base and J by 7 bases. CDR3 length equals 17 residues. CDR3 nucleotide sequence: TGTGCCAGCAGTTTATGGGGGGCGGACAGGGCCGGAAATGAGCAGTTCTTC. Translating gives CASSLWGADRAGNEQFF.

The J gene is TRBJ2-2, the V gene TRBV5-1; 10 nucleotides line up with TRBD1. V lost 4 bases and J lost 6; bases outside the gene matches: 6. Per germline, CDR1 SGHRS and CDR2 YFSETQ. CDR3 length: 15 amino acids. This CDR3 is CASSPDGQGAGELFF. CDR3 nucleotides: TGCGCCAGCAGCCCCGATGGACAGGGGGCCGGGGAGCTGTTTTTT.

This clonotype was seen a few times. The genes are TRBV7-2 and TRBJ2-7, with D perhaps matching TRBD1 (5 bases). With 1 base removed from V and 1 base from J, the gap between germline ends came to 8 bases. This CDR3 has 14 amino acids. Germline assignment: CDR1 SGHTA and CDR2 FQGNSA. The CDR3 region is CASSLGTRSYEQYF. The CDR3 DNA is TGTGCCAGCAGCTTAGGGACAAGGTCCTACGAGCAGTACTTC. Using reference TRBV7-2 and TRBJ2-7 for the parts outside the CDR3, the full variable domain is GAGVSQSPSNKVTEKGKDVELRCDPISGHTALYWYRQSLGQGLEFLIYFQGNSAPDKSGLPSDRFSAERTGGSVSTLTIQRTQQEDSAVYLCASSLGTRSYEQYFGPGTRLTVT.

This clonotype has a count of ten or more. This sequence joins TRBV20-1 and TRBJ2-2; TRBD1 aligns across 11 bases. The CDR3 has 16 amino acids. Germline CDR1 DFQATT, CDR2 SNEGSKA (reference sequence). V shed 0 bases and J 7 bases; nucleotides not matched to a gene: 7. The CDR3 bases are TGCAGTGCTAGAGACTTCGGACAGGGGGCTGGCGGGGAGCTGTTTTTT. It is translated as CSARDFGQGAGGELFF.

The V and J genes are TRBV5-1 and TRBJ2-2; 9 positions match TRBD1. Per the germline V gene, CDR1 is SGHRS and CDR2 is YFSETQ. Trimming took 7 bases from V and 4 from J; bases not matched to a gene: 8. The CDR3 extends over 15 amino acids. The CDR3 coding sequence is TGCGCCAGCGCAGTGGGACAGGGTTTCACCGGGGAGCTGTTTTTT. Its protein is CASAVGQGFTGELFF.

This clonotype was observed many times. The CDR3 protein is CASSLEDEQFF. CDR3 DNA sequence: TGTGCCAGCAGCTTGGAGGATGAGCAGTTCTTC. This chain uses TRBV5-4 with TRBJ2-1; unclear D gene. The CDR3 has 11 residues. Germline V gene data show CDR1 as SGHNT and CDR2 as YYREEE (reference sequence). The V gene lost 0 bases and the J gene lost 8 bases, with 3 bases spanning the gap. Using reference TRBV5-4 and TRBJ2-1 for the parts outside the CDR3, the full variable domain is ETGVTQSPTHLIKTRGQQVTLRCSSQSGHNTVSWYQQALGQGPQFIFQYYREEENGRGNFPPRFSGLQFPNYSSELNVNALELDDSALYLCASSLEDEQFFGPGTRLTVL.

The chain joins TRBV12-3 or TRBV12-4 to TRBJ2-1; 8 bases map to TRBD1. V lost 5 bases and J lost 7; bases outside the gene matches: 13. The CDR3 covers 16 residues. Here the CDR3 DNA reads TGTGCCAGCAGTCCCGGACAGGGCAGGTTTCTTAATGAGCAGTTCTTC. Amino acid sequence: CASSPGQGRFLNEQFF.

In its sample, this clonotype was seen a few times. V is TRBV6-2 or TRBV6-3 and J is TRBJ2-1; no definite D call. The CDR3 has 11 amino acids. The germline V gene has CDR1 MNHEY and CDR2 SVGEGT. V gave up 3 bases and J gave up 5 bases, with 2 bases separating them. Here the CDR3 reads CASSYDNEQFF. The CDR3 DNA reads TGTGCCAGCAGTTATGACAATGAGCAGTTCTTC.

The chain uses TRBV2 and TRBJ2-2, with 8 positions matching TRBD1. The CDR3 totals 13 residues. Looked up from germline, CDR1 is SNHLY and CDR2 is FYNNEI. Losses at the gene ends were 7 bases for V and 3 bases for J; bases not matched to a gene: 1. The CDR3 sequence is CASKGQDTGELFF. The CDR3 DNA sequence: TGTGCCAGCAAGGGACAGGACACCGGGGAGCTGTTTTTT. The whole variable domain, filled in from reference TRBV2 and TRBJ2-2, reads EPEVTQTPSHQVTQMGQEVILRCVPISNHLYFYWYRQILGQKVEFLVSFYNNEISEKSEIFDDQFSVERPDGSNFTLKIRSTKLEDSAMYFCASKGQDTGELFFGEGSRLTVL.

CDR3 loop: CASRLADHSYEQYF. CDR3 DNA: TGTGCCAGCAGACTAGCGGACCACTCCTACGAGCAGTACTTC. The V gene is TRBV6-6, the J gene TRBJ2-7, with TRBD2 matching over 8 bases. Germline values: CDR1 MNHNY, CDR2 SVGAGI (reference sequence). After removal of 6 bases from V and 0 bases from J, the junction contained 4 bases not matched to a gene. The CDR3 has 14 amino acids.

This clonotype has only one observation. The chain uses TRBV5-3 and TRBJ2-4; possibly TRBD1 for D (6 bases). Being an ORF, TRBV5-3 has a function that is uncertain. The V end lost 1 base, the J end lost 1 base, and 18 bases lay between the germline ends. The CDR3 is 18 residues long. CDR3 region: CARSLRQAMGYAKNIQYF. The CDR3 nucleotides read TGTGCCAGAAGCTTGCGACAGGCGATGGGTTACGCCAAAAACATTCAGTACTTC.

This chain uses TRBV20-1 with TRBJ2-7, with D possibly being TRBD2 (6 bases). Trimming shortened V by 6 bases and J by 3 bases, and 18 bases separated the two germline ends. The CDR3 loop spans 14 amino acids. Looked up from germline, CDR1 is DFQATT and CDR2 is SNEGSKA (reference sequence). The CDR3 spells CSASTGEAHYEQYF. CDR3 nucleotide sequence: TGCAGTGCGTCAACTGGGGAGGCCCACTACGAGCAGTACTTC.

V usage is TRBV28 and J usage is TRBJ1-2; TRBD1 agrees at 7 bases. V lost 6 bases to trimming and J lost 6 bases; unmatched junction nucleotides: 10. CDR1 is MDHEN, CDR2 SYDVKM, per germline. The CDR3 runs to 14 residues. CDR3 in DNA: TGTGCCAGCAGAAAAGCAGGGGGTGGCAATGGCTACACCTTC. Its protein product is CASRKAGGGNGYTF.

This clonotype was recorded a few times. This chain connects TRBV4-3 to TRBJ1-5, with D uncertain. V lost 0 bases, J lost 0 bases, and 9 bases lay in between. Germline V lookup: CDR1 LGHNA, CDR2 YSLEER. There are 16 residues in the CDR3. CDR3 nucleotides: TGCGCCAGCAGCCAAGATTGGACCAATAGCAATCAGCCCCAGCATTTT. It is translated as CASSQDWTNSNQPQHF.

This clonotype was observed a few times. The rearrangement uses TRBV24-1 and TRBJ2-1; 7 bases map to TRBD2. Unmatched junction bases numbered 9, after V lost 10 bases and J lost 1 base. The CDR3 is made up of 15 amino acids. Germline lookup yields CDR1 KGHDR and CDR2 SFDVKD. CDR3 sequence: CATNGGEGSYNEQFF. The CDR3 DNA reads as TGTGCCACTAATGGAGGGGAGGGTTCCTACAATGAGCAGTTCTTC.

This clonotype was seen only a few times. The V and J genes are TRBV12-3 or TRBV12-4 and TRBJ2-7; D uncertain. The CDR3 is made up of 12 amino acids. V was cut by 4 bases and J by 3 bases, with 7 bases left in between. This CDR3 reads CASSYAVYEQYF. In nucleotides, the CDR3 is TGTGCCAGCAGTTATGCAGTCTACGAGCAGTACTTC.

This clonotype was seen a few times. CDR3 sequence reads: CASSLGSLPDTQYF. For the CDR3, the DNA is TGTGCCAGCAGCTTAGGCTCACTGCCTGATACGCAGTATTTT. The chain links TRBV13 to TRBJ2-3; D is undetermined. The CDR3 loop spans 14 amino acids. V lost 0 bases and J lost 6, with 10 bases in between. Germline V gene sequence: CDR1 PRHDT, CDR2 FYEKMQ (reference sequence).

This clonotype has a handful of counts. V usage is TRBV20-1 and J usage is TRBJ2-3; D remains unclear. Germline CDR1 is DFQATT and CDR2 is SNEGSKA (reference sequence). CDR3 size: 12 residues. Trimming removed 5 bases from V and 7 bases from J, with 13 bases in between. CDR3 DNA: TGCAGTGCTCCCAGAGATGCGAATACGCAGTATTTT. Its translation is CSAPRDANTQYF.

V and J are TRBV7-9 and TRBJ2-7, with 7 positions matching TRBD2. V dropped 5 bases and J dropped 4; count of bases not matched to a gene: 8. The CDR3 is 14 residues long. Per the germline V gene, CDR1 is SEHNR and CDR2 is FQNEAQ (reference sequence). The CDR3 region has the DNA TGTGCCAGCAGCATCGGGACTACGGATTACGAGCAGTACGTC. It specifies CASSIGTTDYEQYV.

The chain employs TRBV10-2 and TRBJ1-1, with D unresolved. This CDR3 has 14 amino acids. Trimming removed 5 bases from V and 4 bases from J, with 14 bases in between. The germline CDR1 and CDR2 sequences are WSHSY and SAAADI. CDR3 loop: CASSLGFRSTEAFF. Written as DNA, the CDR3 is TGCGCCAGCAGTCTTGGGTTTAGGAGCACTGAAGCTTTCTTT.

This clonotype came up a few times. V is TRBV7-9 and J is TRBJ2-7; D is tentatively TRBD1 or TRBD2 (5 bases each). Trimming left V 3 bases short and J 1 base short, with 16 bases between. Per germline, CDR1 SEHNR and CDR2 FQNEAQ (reference sequence). The length of the CDR3 is 16 residues. The DNA for the CDR3 is TGTGCCAGCAGCTTGGGGGTCGGCCGCGCGTCCTACGAGCAGTACGTC. Translation: CASSLGVGRASYEQYV.

This chain links TRBV28 with TRBJ2-7; D not resolved. This CDR3 is built from 14 residues. V lost 5 bases and J 6 bases, leaving 17 bases between the germline ends. Germline CDR1 reads MDHEN; CDR2 reads SYDVKM. CDR3 sequence: CASSPRIFPPEQYV. CDR3 nucleotides: TGTGCCAGCAGTCCCCGGATTTTCCCCCCCGAGCAGTACGTC.